Sequencing of this T cell receptor (beta chain) was carried out in a study of T cells after yellow fever vaccination. Study information: Researchers used SMART-Seq v4 Ultra Low Input to prepare fractions that had low cell numbers. Findings of the study overall: Researchers noted that a small share of clonotypes showed up in both CD4 and CD8 compartments.

Via MiXCR, TCRdb re-called the 5' RACE reads, giving one row per CDR3 protein. The sample holds approximately 550,000 distinct CDR3 sequences, over 15% seen once. J was trimmed by 3 bases and V by 2 bases; bases with no gene match: 7. CDR1 and CDR2 (germline): SGDLS, YYNGEE. CDR3 size: 17 residues. This clonotype showed up just a few times. Its antigen is currently unknown. This rearrangement joins TRBV9 to TRBJ2-6, with 8 positions matching TRBD1. The source material was PBMCs, sampled 15 days after the yellow fever booster vaccination. The sequence was obtained from a man younger than 45 who received the YFV17D yellow fever vaccine. The CDR3 coding sequence is TGTGCCAGCAGCGTGACAGGGGTATTAGGTGGGGCCAACGTCCTGACTTTC. Protein product: CASSVTGVLGGANVLTF. Combining the CDR3 with reference TRBV9 and TRBJ2-6 gives the whole variable domain DSGVTQTPKHLITATGQRVTLRCSPRSGDLSVYWYQQSLDQGLQFLIQYYNGEERAKGNILERFSAQQFPDLHSELNLSSLELGDSALYFCASSVTGVLGGANVLTFGAGSRLTVL.